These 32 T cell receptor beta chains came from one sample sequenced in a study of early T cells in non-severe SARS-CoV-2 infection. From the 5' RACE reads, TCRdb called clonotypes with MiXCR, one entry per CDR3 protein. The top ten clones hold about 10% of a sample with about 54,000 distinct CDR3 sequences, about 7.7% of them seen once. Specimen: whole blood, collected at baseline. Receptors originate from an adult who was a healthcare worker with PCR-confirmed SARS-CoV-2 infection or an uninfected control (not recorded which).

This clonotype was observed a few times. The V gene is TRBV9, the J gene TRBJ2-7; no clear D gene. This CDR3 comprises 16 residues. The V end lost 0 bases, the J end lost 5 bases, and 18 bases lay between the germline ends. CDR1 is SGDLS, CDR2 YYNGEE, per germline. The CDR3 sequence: CASSVAVRAPTNEQYF. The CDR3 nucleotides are TGTGCCAGCAGCGTAGCCGTCCGGGCTCCGACCAACGAGCAGTACTTC.

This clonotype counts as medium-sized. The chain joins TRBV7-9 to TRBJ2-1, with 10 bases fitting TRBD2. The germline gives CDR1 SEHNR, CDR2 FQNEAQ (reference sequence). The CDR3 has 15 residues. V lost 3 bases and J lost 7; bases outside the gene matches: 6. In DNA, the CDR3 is TGTGCCAGCAGCTTTGAGCGGGAGGGCCGAAATGAGCAGTTCTTC. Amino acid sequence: CASSFEREGRNEQFF. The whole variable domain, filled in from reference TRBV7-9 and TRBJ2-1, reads DTGVSQNPRHKITKRGQNVTFRCDPISEHNRLYWYRQTLGQGPEFLTYFQNEAQLEKSRLLSDRFSAERPKGSFSTLEIQRTEQGDSAMYLCASSFEREGRNEQFFGPGTRLTVL.

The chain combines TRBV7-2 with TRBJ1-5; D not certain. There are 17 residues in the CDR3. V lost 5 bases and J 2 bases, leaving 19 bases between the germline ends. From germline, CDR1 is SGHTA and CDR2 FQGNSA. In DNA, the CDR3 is TGTGCCAGCAGCGTACAACAAGCTCAGAGAGGCAATCAGCCCCAGCATTTT. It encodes CASSVQQAQRGNQPQHF. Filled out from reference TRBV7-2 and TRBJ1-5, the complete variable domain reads GAGVSQSPSNKVTEKGKDVELRCDPISGHTALYWYRQSLGQGLEFLIYFQGNSAPDKSGLPSDRFSAERTGGSVSTLTIQRTQQEDSAVYLCASSVQQAQRGNQPQHFGDGTRLSIL.

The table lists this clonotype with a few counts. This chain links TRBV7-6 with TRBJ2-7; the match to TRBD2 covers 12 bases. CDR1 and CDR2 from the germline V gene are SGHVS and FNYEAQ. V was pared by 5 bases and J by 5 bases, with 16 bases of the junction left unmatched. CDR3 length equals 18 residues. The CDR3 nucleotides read TGTGCCAGCAGCCCCGGGTCGGCTAGCGGGAGGGCCTTGCACGAGCAGTACTTC. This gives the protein CASSPGSASGRALHEQYF.

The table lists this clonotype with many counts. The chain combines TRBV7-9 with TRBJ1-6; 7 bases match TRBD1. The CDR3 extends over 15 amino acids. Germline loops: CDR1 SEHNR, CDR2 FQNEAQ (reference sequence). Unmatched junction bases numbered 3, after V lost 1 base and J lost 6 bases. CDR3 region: CASSLEGQPNSPLHF. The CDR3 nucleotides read TGTGCCAGCAGCTTAGAGGGACAGCCTAATTCACCCCTCCACTTT.

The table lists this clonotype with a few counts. The DNA for the CDR3 is TGTGCCAGCAGTCTGACAGGGGTCGGCGATACGCAGTATTTT. Amino acid sequence: CASSLTGVGDTQYF. The chain combines TRBV6-1 with TRBJ2-3; 8 bases are a match to TRBD1. Trimming removed 5 bases from V and 6 bases from J; junction bases left unmatched: 7. Germline V gives CDR1 MNHNS, CDR2 SASEGT. The CDR3 is made up of 14 amino acids.

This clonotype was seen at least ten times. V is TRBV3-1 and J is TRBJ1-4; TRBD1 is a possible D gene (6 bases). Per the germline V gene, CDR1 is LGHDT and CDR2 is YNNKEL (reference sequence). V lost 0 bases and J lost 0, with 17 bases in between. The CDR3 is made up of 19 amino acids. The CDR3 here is CASSQEWWQGRATNEKLFF. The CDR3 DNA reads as TGTGCCAGCAGCCAAGAATGGTGGCAGGGGAGGGCAACTAATGAAAAACTGTTTTTT. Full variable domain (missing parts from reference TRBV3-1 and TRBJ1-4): DTAVSQTPKYLVTQMGNDKSIKCEQNLGHDTMYWYKQDSKKFLKIMFSYNNKELIINETVPNRFSPKSPDKAHLNLHINSLELGDSAVYFCASSQEWWQGRATNEKLFFGSGTQLSVL.

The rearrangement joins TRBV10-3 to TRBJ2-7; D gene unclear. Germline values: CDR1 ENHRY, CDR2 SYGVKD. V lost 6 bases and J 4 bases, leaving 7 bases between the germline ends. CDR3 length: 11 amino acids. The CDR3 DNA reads TGTGCCATCAGGGAGACTTACGAGCAGTACTTC. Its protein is CAIRETYEQYF.

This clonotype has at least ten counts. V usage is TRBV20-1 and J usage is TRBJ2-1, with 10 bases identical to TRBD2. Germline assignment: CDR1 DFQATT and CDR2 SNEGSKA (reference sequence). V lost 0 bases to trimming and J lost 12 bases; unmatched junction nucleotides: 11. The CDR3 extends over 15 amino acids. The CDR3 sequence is CSARDLLAGEVGQFF. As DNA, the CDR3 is TGCAGTGCTAGAGATTTGCTAGCGGGAGAGGTGGGGCAGTTCTTC.

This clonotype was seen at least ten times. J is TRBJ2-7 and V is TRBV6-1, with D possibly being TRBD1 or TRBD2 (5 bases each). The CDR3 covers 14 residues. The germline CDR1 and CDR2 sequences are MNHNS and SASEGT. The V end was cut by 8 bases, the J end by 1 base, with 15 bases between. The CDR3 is CASGSPGSSYEQYF. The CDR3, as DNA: TGTGCCAGCGGTAGTCCAGGGAGTTCCTACGAGCAGTACTTC.

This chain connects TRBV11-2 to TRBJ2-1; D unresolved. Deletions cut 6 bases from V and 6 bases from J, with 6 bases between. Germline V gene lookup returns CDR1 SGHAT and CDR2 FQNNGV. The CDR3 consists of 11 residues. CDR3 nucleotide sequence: TGTGCCAGCAGGGAGTTCAATGAGCAGTTCTTC. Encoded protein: CASREFNEQFF.

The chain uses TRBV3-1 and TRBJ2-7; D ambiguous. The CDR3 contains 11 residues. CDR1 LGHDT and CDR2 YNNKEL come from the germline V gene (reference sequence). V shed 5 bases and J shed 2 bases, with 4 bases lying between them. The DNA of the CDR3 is TGTGCCAGCAGCGGGCCCTACGAGCAGTACTTC. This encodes CASSGPYEQYF.

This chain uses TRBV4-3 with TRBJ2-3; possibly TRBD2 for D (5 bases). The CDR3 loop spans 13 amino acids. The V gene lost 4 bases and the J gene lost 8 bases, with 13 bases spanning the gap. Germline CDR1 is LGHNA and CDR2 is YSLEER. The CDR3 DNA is TGCGCCAGCAGCCTTGTAGGAGGCGGTACGCAGTATTTT. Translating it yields CASSLVGGGTQYF.

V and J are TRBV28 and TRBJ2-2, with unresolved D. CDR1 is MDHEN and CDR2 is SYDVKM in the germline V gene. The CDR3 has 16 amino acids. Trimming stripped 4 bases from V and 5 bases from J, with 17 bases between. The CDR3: CASSSYGFSGTGELFF. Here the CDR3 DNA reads TGTGCCAGCAGTTCTTATGGCTTTAGTGGGACCGGGGAGCTGTTTTTT.

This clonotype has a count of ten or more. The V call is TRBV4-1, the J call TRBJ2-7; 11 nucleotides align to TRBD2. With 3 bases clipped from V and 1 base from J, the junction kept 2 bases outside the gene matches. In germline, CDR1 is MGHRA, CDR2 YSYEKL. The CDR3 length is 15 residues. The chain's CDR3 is CASSHRTSGSYEQYF. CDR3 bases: TGCGCCAGCAGCCACCGGACTAGCGGGTCCTACGAGCAGTACTTC.

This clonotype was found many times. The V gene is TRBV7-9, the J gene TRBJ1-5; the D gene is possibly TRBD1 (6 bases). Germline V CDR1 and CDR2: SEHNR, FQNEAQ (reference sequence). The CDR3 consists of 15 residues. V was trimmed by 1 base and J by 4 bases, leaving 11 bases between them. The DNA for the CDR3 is TGTGCCAGCAGCTTAGAGGGGGGCCCAAATCAGCCCCAGCATTTT. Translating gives CASSLEGGPNQPQHF.

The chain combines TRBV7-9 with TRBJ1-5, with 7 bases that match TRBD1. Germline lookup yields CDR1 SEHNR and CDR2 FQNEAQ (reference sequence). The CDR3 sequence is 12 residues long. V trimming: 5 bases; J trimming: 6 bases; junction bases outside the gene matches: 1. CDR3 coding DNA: TGTGCCAGCAGCCCAGGGGGTCAGCCCCAGCATTTT. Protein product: CASSPGGQPQHF.

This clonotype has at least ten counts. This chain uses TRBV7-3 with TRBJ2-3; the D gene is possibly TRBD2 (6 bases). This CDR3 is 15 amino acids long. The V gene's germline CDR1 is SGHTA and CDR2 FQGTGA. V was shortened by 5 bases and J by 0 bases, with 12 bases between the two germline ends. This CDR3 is CASSPRDSSTDTQYF. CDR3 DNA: TGTGCCAGCAGCCCCCGGGACTCCAGCACAGATACGCAGTATTTT.

As DNA, the CDR3 is TGTGCCAGCAGTTTAAGGGACGACGGCAATGAGCAGTTCTTC. Protein: CASSLRDDGNEQFF. The V call is TRBV12-3 or TRBV12-4, the J call TRBJ2-1; perhaps D is TRBD1 or TRBD2 (5 bases each). V gave up 2 bases and J gave up 6 bases, with 11 bases separating them. The length of the CDR3 is 14 residues.

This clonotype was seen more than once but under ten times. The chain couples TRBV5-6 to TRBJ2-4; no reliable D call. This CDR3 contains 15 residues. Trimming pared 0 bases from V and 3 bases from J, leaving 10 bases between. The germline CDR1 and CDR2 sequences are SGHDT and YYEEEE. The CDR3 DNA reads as TGTGCCAGCAGCTTGGATGGGCCATACAAAAACATTCAGTACTTC. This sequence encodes CASSLDGPYKNIQYF.

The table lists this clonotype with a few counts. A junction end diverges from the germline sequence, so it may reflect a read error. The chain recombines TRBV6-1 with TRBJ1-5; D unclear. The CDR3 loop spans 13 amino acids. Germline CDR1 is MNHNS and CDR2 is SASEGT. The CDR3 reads CVSRTNSNQPQHF. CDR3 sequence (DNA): TGTGTCAGCCGGACGAATAGCAATCAGCCCCAGCATTTT.

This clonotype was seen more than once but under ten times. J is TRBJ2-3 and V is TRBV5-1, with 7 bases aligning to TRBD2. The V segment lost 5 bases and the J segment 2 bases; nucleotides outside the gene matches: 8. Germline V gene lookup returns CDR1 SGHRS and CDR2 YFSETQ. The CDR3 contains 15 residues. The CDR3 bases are TGCGCCAGCAGGCGGGGACTATCTACCACAGATACGCAGTATTTT. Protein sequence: CASRRGLSTTDTQYF.

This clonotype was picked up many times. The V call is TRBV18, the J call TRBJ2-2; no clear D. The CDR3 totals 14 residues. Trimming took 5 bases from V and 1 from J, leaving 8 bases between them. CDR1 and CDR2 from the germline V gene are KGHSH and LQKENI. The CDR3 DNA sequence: TGTGCCAGCTCAGCCGCCCTGAACACCGGGGAGCTGTTTTTT. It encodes CASSAALNTGELFF.

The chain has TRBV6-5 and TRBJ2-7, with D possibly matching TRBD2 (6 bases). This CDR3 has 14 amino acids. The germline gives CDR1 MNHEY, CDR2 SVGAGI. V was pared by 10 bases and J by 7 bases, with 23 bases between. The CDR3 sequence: CATHSQRPAGEQYF. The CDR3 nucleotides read TGTGCCACCCACTCACAAAGACCCGCGGGGGAGCAGTACTTC.

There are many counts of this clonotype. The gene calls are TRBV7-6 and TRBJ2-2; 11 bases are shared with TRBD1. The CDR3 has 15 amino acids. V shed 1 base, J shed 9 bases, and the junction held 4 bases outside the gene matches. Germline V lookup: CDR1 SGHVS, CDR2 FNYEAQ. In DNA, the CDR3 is TGTGCCAGCAGCTTAGGGACAGGGGGCGGCCGGGAGCTGTTTTTT. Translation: CASSLGTGGGRELFF.

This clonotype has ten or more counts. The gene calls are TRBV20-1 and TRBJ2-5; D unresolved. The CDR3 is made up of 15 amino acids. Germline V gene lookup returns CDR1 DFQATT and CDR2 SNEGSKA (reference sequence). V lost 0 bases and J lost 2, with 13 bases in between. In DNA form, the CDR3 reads TGCAGTGCTAGAGATCCGCGACACAATCAAGAGACCCAGTACTTC. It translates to CSARDPRHNQETQYF.

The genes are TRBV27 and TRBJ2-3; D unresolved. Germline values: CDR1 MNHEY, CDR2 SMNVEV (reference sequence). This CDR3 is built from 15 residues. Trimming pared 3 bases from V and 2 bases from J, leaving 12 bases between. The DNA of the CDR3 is TGTGCCAGCAGTTTGGGTTTCCAGTTCACAGATACGCAGTATTTT. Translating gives CASSLGFQFTDTQYF.

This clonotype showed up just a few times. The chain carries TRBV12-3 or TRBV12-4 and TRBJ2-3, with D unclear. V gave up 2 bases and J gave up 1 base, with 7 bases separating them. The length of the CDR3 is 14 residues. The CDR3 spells CASSLMPRTDTQYF. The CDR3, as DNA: TGTGCCAGCAGTTTAATGCCCCGCACAGATACGCAGTATTTT.

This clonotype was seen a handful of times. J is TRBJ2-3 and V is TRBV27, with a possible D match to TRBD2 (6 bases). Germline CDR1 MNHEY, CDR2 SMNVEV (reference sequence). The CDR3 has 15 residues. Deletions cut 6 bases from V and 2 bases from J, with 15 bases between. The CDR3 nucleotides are TGTGCCAGCAGCCTGGGAGCGGGTAACACAGATACGCAGTATTTT. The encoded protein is CASSLGAGNTDTQYF.

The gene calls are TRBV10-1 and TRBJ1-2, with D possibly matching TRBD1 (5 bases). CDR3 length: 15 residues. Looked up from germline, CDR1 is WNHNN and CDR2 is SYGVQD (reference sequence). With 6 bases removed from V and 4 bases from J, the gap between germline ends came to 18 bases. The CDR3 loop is CASRQTRQLFYGYTF. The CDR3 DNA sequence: TGCGCCAGCAGGCAGACCCGACAGCTCTTCTATGGCTACACCTTC.

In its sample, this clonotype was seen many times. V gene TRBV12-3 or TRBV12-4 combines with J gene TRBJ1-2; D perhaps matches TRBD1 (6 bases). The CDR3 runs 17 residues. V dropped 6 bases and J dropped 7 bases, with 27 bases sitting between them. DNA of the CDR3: TGTGCCAGCAGATCCCGGGACGGACGCCTGGGGGCTGGTGGCTACACCTTC. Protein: CASRSRDGRLGAGGYTF.

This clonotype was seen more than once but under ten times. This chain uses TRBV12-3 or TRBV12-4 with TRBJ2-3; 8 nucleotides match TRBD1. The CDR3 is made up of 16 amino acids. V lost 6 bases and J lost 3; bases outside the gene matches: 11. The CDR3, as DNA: TGTGCCAGCAGCCTAGGACAGGGCTTGTTGACAGATACGCAGTATTTT. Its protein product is CASSLGQGLLTDTQYF.